This T cell receptor (beta chain) was recorded in a study of blood T cell repertoires in COVID-19. This clone turned up a few times. V gave up 6 bases and J gave up 7 bases, with 20 bases separating them. CDR1 is SGHDT, CDR2 YYEEEE, per germline. This CDR3 comprises 14 residues. TCRdb keeps only in-frame clones here, not all; method: immunoSEQ multiplex PCR. The sample carries some 200,000 clones, 80% to 90% recorded once. This chain links TRBV5-6 with TRBJ2-7, with D perhaps TRBD2 (6 bases). Sample: peripheral blood. This clonotype was obtained from a woman aged 70-85 years with acute or convalescent COVID-19. In nucleotides, the CDR3 is TGTGCCAGCACCATTGGGTCGGGGGTTGAGGAGCAGTACTTC. Amino acid sequence: CASTIGSGVEEQYF.